The 31 T cell receptor beta chains listed next were all sequenced from one sample in a study of blood T cells in healthy people across ages. A J-beta primer mix and a sample-barcoded 5' primer were used in a second PCR of roughly 6 to 12 cycles. TCRdb re-analysed the 5' RACE reads in MiXCR, keeping a single row per CDR3 protein. Found here are 800,000 to 950,000 distinct CDR3 sequences, under 35% of them singletons; the top ten hold 10%. The same sample was also studied in work on T cells of mothers and their children.

Source material: blood. The receptors stem from a woman aged 40-49 years in good health.

CDR3 nucleotides: TGCAGTGCGCCCAAGACAGGGGTGGCCTACGAGCAGTACTTC. This codes for CSAPKTGVAYEQYF. The chain couples TRBV20-1 to TRBJ2-7; TRBD1 matches 8 bases. CDR1 is DFQATT, CDR2 SNEGSKA, per germline (reference sequence). The ends lost 6 bases at V and 2 bases at J; junction bases unmatched: 9. The CDR3 spans 14 residues.

This clonotype occurred a few times. The chain combines TRBV7-2 with TRBJ1-2, with D unresolved. The V end lost 1 base, the J end lost 5 bases, and 11 bases lay between the germline ends. The length of the CDR3 is 14 residues. CDR1 is SGHTA, CDR2 FQGNSA, per germline. DNA of the CDR3: TGTGCCAGCAGCTTAGACTCAGACGGGTATGGCTACACCTTC. This encodes CASSLDSDGYGYTF.

In this sample, this clonotype turned up many times. V usage is TRBV27 and J usage is TRBJ1-1; D gene ambiguous. V lost 2 bases and J 0 bases, leaving 7 bases between the germline ends. Germline-derived CDR1 and CDR2 are MNHEY and SMNVEV (reference sequence). This CDR3 contains 14 residues. Written as DNA, the CDR3 is TGTGCCAGCAGTTTAACTTCTATGAACACTGAAGCTTTCTTT. This gives the protein CASSLTSMNTEAFF.

This clonotype has a count of ten or more. This CDR3 reads CATADGISYEQYF. The CDR3 DNA reads as TGTGCCACCGCGGATGGGATCTCCTACGAGCAGTACTTC. This chain links TRBV15 with TRBJ2-7; D unclear. CDR1 LNHNV and CDR2 YYDKDF come from the germline V gene (reference sequence). The V gene lost 8 bases and the J gene lost 0 bases, with 11 bases spanning the gap. The CDR3 covers 13 residues.

The sample holds a few counts of this clonotype. The rearrangement joins TRBV28 to TRBJ2-7; no clear D. The CDR3 is 14 residues long. Trimming stripped 4 bases from V and 6 bases from J, with 16 bases between. Germline loops: CDR1 MDHEN, CDR2 SYDVKM. DNA of the CDR3: TGTGCCAGCAGTTCTCTCGTGGATATCGGCGAGCAGTACTTC. Its protein is CASSSLVDIGEQYF.

This clonotype appeared a few times. The gene calls are TRBV6-6 and TRBJ1-5; tentatively, D is TRBD1 (6 bases). This CDR3 has 17 residues. Trimming pared 2 bases from V and 2 bases from J, leaving 16 bases between. Germline V gene lookup returns CDR1 MNHNY and CDR2 SVGAGI (reference sequence). The CDR3 region is CASSYPTGKVGNQPQHF. The CDR3 DNA reads TGTGCCAGCAGTTACCCAACAGGGAAAGTAGGCAATCAGCCCCAGCATTTT.

The genes are TRBV25-1 and TRBJ2-1; no definite D call. V was shortened by 5 bases and J by 9 bases, with 14 bases between the two germline ends. CDR1 and CDR2 (germline): MGHDK, SYGVNS. The CDR3 is made up of 13 amino acids. Written as DNA, the CDR3 is TGTGCCAGCAGTCCCCTTTCTACAGCTGAGCAGTTCTTC. This codes for CASSPLSTAEQFF.

This clonotype was recorded a few times. The chain uses TRBV7-9 and TRBJ1-1, with unresolved D. The ends were cut back, 8 bases at V and 0 bases at J, with 10 bases in the middle. Germline CDR1 is SEHNR and CDR2 is FQNEAQ (reference sequence). The CDR3 covers 13 residues. The CDR3 spells CASCRSVNTEAFF. The CDR3 DNA is TGTGCCAGCTGCAGGTCCGTGAACACTGAAGCTTTCTTT.

The V gene is TRBV11-2, the J gene TRBJ2-1; possibly TRBD2 for D (6 bases). CDR3 length: 15 residues. Germline CDR1 reads SGHAT; CDR2 reads FQNNGV. Trimming removed 5 bases at V and 6 bases at J, with 17 bases between. Here the CDR3 reads CASSQVGDGGNEQFF. The CDR3 coding sequence is TGTGCCAGCAGCCAAGTGGGGGACGGGGGCAATGAGCAGTTCTTC.

This clonotype occurred many times. J is TRBJ1-2 and V is TRBV27; D remains ambiguous. The V end was cut by 6 bases, the J end by 5 bases, with 13 bases between. Germline values: CDR1 MNHEY, CDR2 SMNVEV (reference sequence). CDR3 length: 13 amino acids. The CDR3 reads CASSLAGPYGYTF. DNA for the CDR3: TGTGCCAGCAGCCTAGCAGGACCTTATGGCTACACCTTC.

There are a few counts of this clonotype. The V and J genes are TRBV2 and TRBJ2-7; 10 bases map to TRBD2. From germline, CDR1 is SNHLY and CDR2 FYNNEI. The CDR3 is 16 amino acids. The trim removed 0 bases at V and 3 bases at J, leaving 5 bases unmatched. The CDR3 loop is CASSEALVAGGYEQYF. In DNA, the CDR3 is TGTGCCAGCAGTGAAGCGCTTGTAGCGGGGGGCTACGAGCAGTACTTC.

This chain connects TRBV7-3 to TRBJ2-3; D might be TRBD2 (5 bases). The CDR3 length is 15 residues. V lost 1 base to trimming and J lost 3 bases, with 11 bases between them. Per the germline V gene, CDR1 is SGHTA and CDR2 is FQGTGA. CDR3 sequence: CASSLNPGYTDTQYF. DNA of the CDR3: TGTGCCAGCAGCTTAAATCCGGGATATACAGATACGCAGTATTTT. The whole variable domain, remainder taken from reference TRBV7-3 and TRBJ2-3, is GAGVSQTPSNKVTEKGKYVELRCDPISGHTALYWYRQSLGQGPEFLIYFQGTGAADDSGLPNDRFFAVRPEGSVSTLKIQRTERGDSAVYLCASSLNPGYTDTQYFGPGTRLTVL.

The chain uses TRBV18 and TRBJ2-5; TRBD1 matches at 9 bases. Germline CDR1 and CDR2: KGHSH and LQKENI. The V gene end was trimmed by 5 bases and the J gene end by 4 bases; junction bases not matched to a gene: 5. The CDR3 has 14 amino acids. The CDR3 protein is CASSTGTGRETQYF. In nucleotides, the CDR3 is TGTGCCAGCTCAACGGGGACAGGGAGAGAGACCCAGTACTTC.

CDR3 DNA: TGTGCCAGCAGTTTTTATCCTGGAAGCTCCTACGAGCAGTACTTC. Encoded protein: CASSFYPGSSYEQYF. The chain employs TRBV12-3 or TRBV12-4 and TRBJ2-7; unclear D gene. This CDR3 contains 15 residues. The V gene lost 3 bases and the J gene lost 0 bases, with 12 bases spanning the gap.

A note on this clonotype: This may be a read error, as it is one base from a much larger clone. The genes are TRBV29-1 and TRBJ2-7; 7 nucleotides line up with TRBD2. Trimming took 8 bases from V and 4 from J; bases not matched to a gene: 8. The CDR3 runs to 12 residues. Germline V gives CDR1 SQVTM, CDR2 ANQGSEA. CDR3 bases: TGCAGCATTGGAGCGGGGAATTACGAGCAGTACTTC. Translated: CSIGAGNYEQYF.

The chain couples TRBV7-2 to TRBJ2-4, with 10 bases that match TRBD2. The J call could be wrong; TRBJ2-7 is a better fit for the DNA end. Germline V gives CDR1 SGHTA, CDR2 FQGNSA. The CDR3 sequence is 16 residues long. The CDR3 is CASSLLASGSVHEQYF. The CDR3 DNA sequence: TGTGCCAGCAGCCTCCTGGCTAGCGGGAGTGTTCACGAGCAGTACTTC.

This clonotype has a count of ten or more. The rearrangement uses TRBV5-1 and TRBJ2-4; TRBD2 aligns across 9 bases. Germline CDR1 is SGHRS and CDR2 is YFSETQ. CDR3 length equals 14 residues. The V gene end was trimmed by 0 bases and the J gene end by 8 bases; junction bases not matched to a gene: 3. The CDR3 reads CASSLVAGDDIQYF. The CDR3, as DNA: TGCGCCAGCAGCTTGGTAGCGGGGGACGACATTCAGTACTTC.

The gene calls are TRBV20-1 and TRBJ2-1; D call uncertain. V was clipped by 0 bases and J by 3 bases, with 6 bases between them. Per the germline V gene, CDR1 is DFQATT and CDR2 is SNEGSKA (reference sequence). This CDR3 region has 13 residues. This CDR3 reads CSARDPFYNEQFF. In nucleotides, the CDR3 is TGCAGTGCTAGAGACCCGTTCTACAATGAGCAGTTCTTC.

The genes are TRBV7-3 and TRBJ2-5; 7 bases map to TRBD2. The J call may be incorrect, as the DNA end agrees better with TRBJ2-7. Looked up from germline, CDR1 is SGHTA and CDR2 is FQGTGA. The CDR3 spans 13 residues. In DNA, the CDR3 is TGTGCCAGCAGCCGGACTAGAATCCACGAGCAGTACTTC. It encodes CASSRTRIHEQYF.

The V gene is TRBV14, the J gene TRBJ1-1; D might be TRBD1 (5 bases). The CDR3 sequence is 15 residues long. CDR1 is SGHDN, CDR2 FVKESK, per germline. Trimming took 4 bases from V and 3 from J, leaving 15 bases between them. The CDR3 protein is CASSPDWGRDTEAFF. The CDR3 nucleotides are TGTGCCAGCAGCCCCGATTGGGGGAGGGACACTGAAGCTTTCTTT.

The chain links TRBV20-1 to TRBJ2-2, with D unresolved. V was cut by 1 base and J by 3 bases, with 3 bases left in between. The CDR3 runs 12 residues. Germline CDR1 and CDR2: DFQATT and SNEGSKA (reference sequence). The chain's CDR3 is CSARGHTGELFF. The CDR3 bases are TGCAGTGCTAGAGGACACACCGGGGAGCTGTTTTTT.

The rearrangement links TRBV27 to TRBJ2-3; D may correspond to TRBD1 or TRBD2 (5 bases each). V lost 7 bases to trimming and J lost 0 bases, with 17 bases between them. Germline loops: CDR1 MNHEY, CDR2 SMNVEV (reference sequence). The CDR3 runs 16 residues. The CDR3 coding sequence is TGTGCCAGCACGATGACCGGGGCCCCTAGCACAGATACGCAGTATTTT. Translating it yields CASTMTGAPSTDTQYF.

This clonotype was seen repeatedly, ten times or more. CDR3 DNA sequence: TGCAGTGCTAGAACCAGCCGGCAGTTCTTC. It specifies CSARTSRQFF. The V gene is TRBV20-1, the J gene TRBJ2-1; D gene unclear. The CDR3 covers 10 residues. Germline lookup yields CDR1 DFQATT and CDR2 SNEGSKA (reference sequence). Between the trimmed V and J ends, which lost 2 bases and 12 bases, there was a span of 8 bases.

The chain is built from TRBV15 and TRBJ1-1; D unresolved. CDR1 is LNHNV, CDR2 YYDKDF, per germline (reference sequence). V was clipped by 0 bases and J by 1 base, with 3 bases between them. There are 13 residues in the CDR3. CDR3 loop: CATSREWNTEAFF. The CDR3 region has the DNA TGTGCCACCAGCAGAGAGTGGAACACTGAAGCTTTCTTT.

This clonotype occurred a few times. The chain has TRBV7-2 and TRBJ2-7, with a tentative D call TRBD2 (6 bases). The CDR3 covers 16 residues. Trimming took 1 base from V and 6 from J, leaving 19 bases between them. Germline CDR1 and CDR2: SGHTA and FQGNSA. The chain's CDR3 is CASSLESTGGRPEQYF. Here the CDR3 DNA reads TGTGCCAGCAGCTTAGAGTCGACCGGGGGTCGTCCCGAGCAGTACTTC.

The V call is TRBV12-3 or TRBV12-4, the J call TRBJ2-1, with D unresolved. V dropped 6 bases and J dropped 3 bases, with 6 bases sitting between them. CDR3 length: 12 amino acids. Here the CDR3 DNA reads TGTGCCAGCAGACCGGACTACAATGAGCAGTTCTTC. Protein: CASRPDYNEQFF.

CDR3 DNA sequence: TGTGCCAGCAGCTTAGAAAGGAGATTCCAGGGGACCCAGTACTTC. Its translation is CASSLERRFQGTQYF. This chain uses TRBV11-2 with TRBJ2-5; D may be TRBD1 (5 bases). Trimming removed 0 bases at V and 7 bases at J, with 15 bases between. The CDR3 consists of 15 residues. Germline-derived CDR1 and CDR2 are SGHAT and FQNNGV.

This clonotype was observed many times. The genes are TRBV27 and TRBJ1-2; TRBD1 matches 9 bases. The CDR3 runs to 17 residues. From germline, CDR1 is MNHEY and CDR2 SMNVEV (reference sequence). J was trimmed by 0 bases and V by 5 bases; bases with no gene match: 10. The CDR3 bases are TGTGCCAGCAGTCCCCAAGGAAGACAGGGGGCTAACTATGGCTACACCTTC. This encodes CASSPQGRQGANYGYTF.

This clonotype has at least ten counts. V is TRBV20-1 and J is TRBJ2-1; D is uncertain. Between the trimmed V and J ends, which lost 0 bases and 8 bases, there was a span of 8 bases. CDR1 and CDR2 from the germline V gene are DFQATT and SNEGSKA (reference sequence). There are 12 residues in the CDR3. The CDR3 protein is CSARDRSDEQFF. The CDR3 DNA sequence: TGCAGTGCTAGAGATCGGTCCGATGAGCAGTTCTTC.

The chain is built from TRBV2 and TRBJ2-3; D not certain. CDR3 size: 14 residues. Germline CDR1 SNHLY, CDR2 FYNNEI. V dropped 2 bases and J dropped 1 base, with 7 bases sitting between them. The CDR3: CASSERRGTDTQYF. DNA of the CDR3: TGTGCCAGCAGTGAACGGCGCGGCACAGATACGCAGTATTTT.

In its sample, this clonotype was seen many times. This chain connects TRBV20-1 to TRBJ2-5; 10 nucleotides align to TRBD1. The CDR3 totals 14 residues. The J segment lost 5 bases and the V segment lost 8 bases, leaving 11 bases of the junction unmatched. Germline loops: CDR1 DFQATT, CDR2 SNEGSKA (reference sequence). CDR3 sequence (DNA): TGCAGTTCCTATCTCTCGGGACAGGGGGAGACCCAGTACTTC. Protein product: CSSYLSGQGETQYF.